This T cell receptor beta chain derives from a study of blood T cell repertoires in COVID-19. The V and J ends lost 6 bases and 9 bases respectively, with 12 bases between them. The germline gives CDR1 LGHDT, CDR2 YNNKEL (reference sequence). The CDR3 is 13 residues long. Authors' data handling: Quantification of nucleated cells was approximated via reference gene primer amplification. Profiled with immunoSEQ multiplex PCR; TCRdb holds only in-frame clones, not every one. V, J and clone size are taken as reported in that table, and D and trimming were inferred from the DNA itself. The sample lists over 120,000 clones, roughly three quarters occurring once. Seattle's cohort entered during active infection and was followed longitudinally.

The gene calls are TRBV3-1 (or the pseudogene TRBV3-2) and TRBJ1-6; tentative D call: TRBD1 (5 bases). The source of this sequence is an older woman with COVID-19, enrolled during active disease. Input material: peripheral blood. Written as DNA, the CDR3 is TGTGCCAGCAGGGCGACAGCTATTTCACCCCTCCACTTT. Amino acids: CASRATAISPLHF.